The clone carrying this TCR beta chain was detected a few times. Its antigen is as yet unknown. TCRdb reanalysed the reads using MiXCR and keeps one entry per CDR3 protein. The repertoire holds 400,000 to 600,000 distinct CDR3 sequences, with 40% to 50% as singletons. Trimming took off 2 bases at V and 7 bases at J, with 14 bases between the two ends. The CDR3 sequence is 14 residues long. The germline gives CDR1 KGHSH, CDR2 LQKENI. These data belong to a study of T cell repertoires in cytomegalovirus infection. Study-wide context: The authors relied on CMV epitopes, both recently identified HLA-C-restricted and well-studied HLA-B-restricted. CMV infection plus the matching HLA type was flagged by public TCR beta signatures. Study-wide points: Cumulative public TCR beta family frequency identified carriers of CMV plus the relevant HLA. Ex vivo responses were dominated by HLA-C-restricted CMV-specific TCR beta clonotypes.

This clonotype originated in a human donor in good health (CMV status not recorded). Some clones in this sample may be carry-over from other donors' samples. The rearrangement uses TRBV18 and TRBJ1-2; D is perhaps TRBD1 (5 bases). The source material was cultured PBMCs, sampled from culture after CMV antigen stimulation. The CDR3, as DNA: TGTGCCAGCTCACCATCCGGGGGGGACGGTGGCTACACCTTC. Its protein is CASSPSGGDGGYTF.